Below are 6 T cell receptor beta chains sequenced from a single sample in a study of blood T cell repertoires in COVID-19. Data came from immunoSEQ multiplex PCR; TCRdb stores just in-frame clones and leaves some out. The sample has 15,000 to 20,000 clones, around 80% seen once. Material: peripheral blood. The receptors shown here come from a man aged 55 to 70 with active or convalescent COVID-19.

The V call is TRBV30, the J call TRBJ2-2; TRBD1 agrees at 9 bases. The CDR3 is 14 amino acids. CDR1 is GTSNPN, CDR2 SVGIG, per germline (reference sequence). V gave up 1 base and J gave up 7 bases; unmatched junction bases: 4. In DNA form, the CDR3 reads TGTGCCTGGAGTGACAGGGGGCGGGGCGGGGAGCTGTTTTTT. This sequence encodes CAWSDRGRGGELFF.

The chain combines TRBV18 with TRBJ2-1; the match to TRBD1 covers 10 bases. Germline trimming cut 3 bases from V and 6 bases from J; bases unmatched to any gene: 5. Germline assignment: CDR1 KGHSH and CDR2 LQKENI. This CDR3 is built from 15 residues. In DNA form, the CDR3 reads TGTGCCAGCTCACCGGGACAGGGGATAAGCAATGAGCAGTTCTTC. Residues: CASSPGQGISNEQFF.

CDR3 in amino acids: CASSQYGDTQYF. The CDR3 nucleotides read TGTGCCAGCAGCCAATACGGAGATACGCAGTATTTT. The V call is TRBV3-1 (or the pseudogene TRBV3-2), the J call TRBJ2-3; no clear D gene. V gave up 2 bases and J gave up 5 bases, with 5 bases separating them. Germline V gives CDR1 LGHDT, CDR2 YNNKEL (reference sequence). The CDR3 spans 12 residues.

This chain's CDR3 is CASGGSDYGYTF. The CDR3 nucleotides are TGTGCTTCTGGGGGGTCTGACTATGGCTACACCTTC. The chain couples TRBV19 to TRBJ1-2; D possibly corresponds to TRBD1 (5 bases). The CDR3 loop spans 12 amino acids. The germline V gene encodes CDR1 LNHDA and CDR2 SQIVND (reference sequence).

For the CDR3, the DNA is TGTGCCAGCAACCAGGGGGCCCTCTGGGCGGCCCAGCATTTT. It is translated as CASNQGALWAAQHF. The chain uses TRBV6-5 and TRBJ1-5, with 8 positions matching TRBD1. Germline CDR1 and CDR2: MNHEY and SVGAGI. V lost 7 bases to trimming and J lost 11 bases; unmatched junction nucleotides: 13. This CDR3 is built from 14 residues.

The chain employs TRBV19 and TRBJ2-7; D perhaps matches TRBD2 (6 bases). The CDR3 is 14 residues long. Trimming left V 3 bases short and J 3 bases short, with 12 bases between. Germline CDR1 and CDR2: LNHDA and SQIVND (reference sequence). CDR3 nucleotide sequence: TGTGCCAGTAGTATGCGGGGAAATCTCTACGAGCAGTACTTC. It yields the protein CASSMRGNLYEQYF.